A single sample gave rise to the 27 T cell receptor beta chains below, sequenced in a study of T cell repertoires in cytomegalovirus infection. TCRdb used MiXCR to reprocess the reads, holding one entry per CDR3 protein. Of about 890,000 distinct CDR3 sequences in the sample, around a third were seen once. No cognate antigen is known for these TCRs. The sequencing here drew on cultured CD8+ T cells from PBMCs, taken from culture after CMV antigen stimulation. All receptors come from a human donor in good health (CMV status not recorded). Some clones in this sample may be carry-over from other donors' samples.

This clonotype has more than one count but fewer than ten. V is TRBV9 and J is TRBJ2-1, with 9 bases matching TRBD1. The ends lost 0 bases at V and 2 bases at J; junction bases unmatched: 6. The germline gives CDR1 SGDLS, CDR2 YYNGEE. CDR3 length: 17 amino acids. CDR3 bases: TGTGCCAGCAGCGTAGGGGGGGGGACAGGGACCTACAATGAGCAGTTCTTC. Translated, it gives CASSVGGGTGTYNEQFF.

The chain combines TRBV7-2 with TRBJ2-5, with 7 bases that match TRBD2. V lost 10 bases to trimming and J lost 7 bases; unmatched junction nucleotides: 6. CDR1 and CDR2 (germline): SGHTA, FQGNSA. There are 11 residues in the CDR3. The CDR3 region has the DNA TGTGCCACCACTTGGGGGGGGACCCAGTACTTC. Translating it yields CATTWGGTQYF. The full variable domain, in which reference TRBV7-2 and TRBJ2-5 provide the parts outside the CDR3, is GAGVSQSPSNKVTEKGKDVELRCDPISGHTALYWYRQSLGQGLEFLIYFQGNSAPDKSGLPSDRFSAERTGGSVSTLTIQRTQQEDSAVYLCATTWGGTQYFGPGTRLLVL.

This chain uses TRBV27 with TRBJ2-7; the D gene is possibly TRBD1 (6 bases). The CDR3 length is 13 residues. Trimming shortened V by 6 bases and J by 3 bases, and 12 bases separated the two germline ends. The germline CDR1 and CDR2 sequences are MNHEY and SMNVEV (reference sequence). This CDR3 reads CASSEVGGYEQYV. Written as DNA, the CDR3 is TGTGCCAGCAGCGAAGTAGGGGGCTACGAGCAGTACGTC.

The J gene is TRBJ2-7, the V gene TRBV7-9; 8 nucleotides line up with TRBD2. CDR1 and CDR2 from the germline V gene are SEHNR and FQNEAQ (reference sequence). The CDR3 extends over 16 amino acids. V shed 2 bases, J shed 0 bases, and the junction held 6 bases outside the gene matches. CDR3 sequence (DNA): TGTGCCAGCAGCTTAATCCCTAGCGGGTCCTCCTACGAGCAGTACTTC. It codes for CASSLIPSGSSYEQYF.

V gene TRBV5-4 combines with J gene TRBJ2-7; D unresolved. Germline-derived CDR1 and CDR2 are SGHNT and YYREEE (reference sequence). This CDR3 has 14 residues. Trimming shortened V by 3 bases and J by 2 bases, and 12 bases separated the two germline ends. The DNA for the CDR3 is TGTGCCAGCAGCTCCGGCTACCACCCCTACGAGCAGTACTTC. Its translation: CASSSGYHPYEQYF.

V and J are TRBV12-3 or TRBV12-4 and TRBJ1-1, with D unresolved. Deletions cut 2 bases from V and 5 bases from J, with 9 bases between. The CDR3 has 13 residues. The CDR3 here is CASSLSTWTEAFF. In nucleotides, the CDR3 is TGTGCCAGCAGTTTATCCACTTGGACTGAAGCTTTCTTT.

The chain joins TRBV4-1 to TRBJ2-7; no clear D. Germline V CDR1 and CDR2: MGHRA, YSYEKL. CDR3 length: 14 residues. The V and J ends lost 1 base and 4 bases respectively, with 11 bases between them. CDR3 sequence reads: CASSQVLVGYEQYF. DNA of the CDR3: TGCGCCAGCAGCCAAGTTCTTGTAGGATACGAGCAGTACTTC.

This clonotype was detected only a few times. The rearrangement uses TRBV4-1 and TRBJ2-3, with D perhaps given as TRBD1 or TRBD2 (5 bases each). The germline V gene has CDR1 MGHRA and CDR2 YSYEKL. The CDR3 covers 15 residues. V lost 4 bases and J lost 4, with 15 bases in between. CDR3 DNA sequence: TGCGCCAGCAGCCCCTGGGATGGGGGAGCAGATACGCAGTATTTT. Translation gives CASSPWDGGADTQYF.

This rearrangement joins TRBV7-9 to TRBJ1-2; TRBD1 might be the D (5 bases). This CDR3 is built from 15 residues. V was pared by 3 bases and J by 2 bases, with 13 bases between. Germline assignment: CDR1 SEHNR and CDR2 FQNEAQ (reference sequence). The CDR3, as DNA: TGTGCCAGCAGCTTGATTGGGGCCCGCAACTATGGCTACACCTTC. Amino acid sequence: CASSLIGARNYGYTF. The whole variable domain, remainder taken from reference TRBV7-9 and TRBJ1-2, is DTGVSQNPRHKITKRGQNVTFRCDPISEHNRLYWYRQTLGQGPEFLTYFQNEAQLEKSRLLSDRFSAERPKGSFSTLEIQRTEQGDSAMYLCASSLIGARNYGYTFGSGTRLTVV.

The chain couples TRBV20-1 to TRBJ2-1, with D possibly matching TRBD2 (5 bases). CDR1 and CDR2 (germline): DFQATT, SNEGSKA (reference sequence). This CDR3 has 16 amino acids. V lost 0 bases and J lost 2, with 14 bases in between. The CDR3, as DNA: TGCAGTGCTAGAGATCCCGGACTTGATCCCTACAATGAGCAGTTCTTC. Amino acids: CSARDPGLDPYNEQFF.

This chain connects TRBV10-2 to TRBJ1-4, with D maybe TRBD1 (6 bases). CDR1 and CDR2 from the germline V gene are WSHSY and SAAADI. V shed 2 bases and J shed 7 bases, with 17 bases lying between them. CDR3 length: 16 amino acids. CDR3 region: CASSEPPEGEAEKLFF. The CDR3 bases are TGCGCCAGCAGTGAGCCCCCTGAGGGGGAAGCTGAAAAACTGTTTTTT.

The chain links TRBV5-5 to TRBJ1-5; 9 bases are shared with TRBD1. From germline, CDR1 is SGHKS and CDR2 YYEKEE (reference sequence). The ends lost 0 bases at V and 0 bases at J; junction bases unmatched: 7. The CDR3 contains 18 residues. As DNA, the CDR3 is TGTGCCAGCAGCTTGGAGAGACAGGGGGGACGTAGCAATCAGCCCCAGCATTTT. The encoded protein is CASSLERQGGRSNQPQHF.

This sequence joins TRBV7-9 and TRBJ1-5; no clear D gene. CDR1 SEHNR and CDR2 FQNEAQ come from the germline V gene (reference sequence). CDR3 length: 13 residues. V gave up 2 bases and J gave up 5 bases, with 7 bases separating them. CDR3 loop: CASSLNGDQPQHF. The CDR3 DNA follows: TGTGCCAGCAGCTTAAACGGAGATCAGCCCCAGCATTTT.

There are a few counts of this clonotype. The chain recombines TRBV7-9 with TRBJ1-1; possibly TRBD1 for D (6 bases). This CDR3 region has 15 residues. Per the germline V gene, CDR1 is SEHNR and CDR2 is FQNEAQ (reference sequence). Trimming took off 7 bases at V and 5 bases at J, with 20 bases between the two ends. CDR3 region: CASIENGSGATEAFF. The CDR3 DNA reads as TGTGCCAGCATCGAAAATGGGTCAGGGGCAACTGAAGCTTTCTTT.

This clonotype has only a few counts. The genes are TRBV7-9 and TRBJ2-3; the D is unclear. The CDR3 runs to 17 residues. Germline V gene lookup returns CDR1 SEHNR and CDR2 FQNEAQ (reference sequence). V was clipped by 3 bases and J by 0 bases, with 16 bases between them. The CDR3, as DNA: TGTGCCAGCAGCTTTAATCCGGTCATTTCTAGCACAGATACGCAGTATTTT. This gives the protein CASSFNPVISSTDTQYF.

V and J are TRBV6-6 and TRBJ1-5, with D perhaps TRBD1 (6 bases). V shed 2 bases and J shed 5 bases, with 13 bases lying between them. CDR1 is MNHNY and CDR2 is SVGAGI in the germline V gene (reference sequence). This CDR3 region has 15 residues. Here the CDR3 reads CASSYLGQIDQPQHF. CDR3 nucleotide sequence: TGTGCCAGCAGTTACCTTGGACAGATAGATCAGCCCCAGCATTTT.

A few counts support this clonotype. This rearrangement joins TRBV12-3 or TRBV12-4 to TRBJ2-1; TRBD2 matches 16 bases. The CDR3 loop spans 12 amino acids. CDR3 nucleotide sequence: TGTGCTCTAGGGACTAGCGGGGGGGGGAAGTTCTTC. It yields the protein CALGTSGGGKFF.

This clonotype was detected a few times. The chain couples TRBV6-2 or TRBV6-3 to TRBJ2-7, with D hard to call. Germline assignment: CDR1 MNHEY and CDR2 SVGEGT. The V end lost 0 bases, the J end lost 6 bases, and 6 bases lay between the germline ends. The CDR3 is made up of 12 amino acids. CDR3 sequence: CASSYSVSEQYV. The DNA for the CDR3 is TGTGCCAGCAGTTACTCGGTTAGCGAGCAGTACGTC.

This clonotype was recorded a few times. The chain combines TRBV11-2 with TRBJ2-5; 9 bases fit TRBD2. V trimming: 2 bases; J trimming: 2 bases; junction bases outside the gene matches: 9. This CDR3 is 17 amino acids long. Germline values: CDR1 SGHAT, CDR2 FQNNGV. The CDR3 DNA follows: TGTGCCAGCAGCTTATACTTGCGGGAGGGCGGACAAGAGACCCAGTACTTC. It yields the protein CASSLYLREGGQETQYF.

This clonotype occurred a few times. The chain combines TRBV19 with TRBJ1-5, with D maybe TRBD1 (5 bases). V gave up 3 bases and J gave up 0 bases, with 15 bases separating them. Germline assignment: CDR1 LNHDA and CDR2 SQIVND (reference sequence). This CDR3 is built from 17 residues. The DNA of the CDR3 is TGTGCCAGTAGTATTGAAAGGACACTTTATAGCAATCAGCCCCAGCATTTT. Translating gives CASSIERTLYSNQPQHF.

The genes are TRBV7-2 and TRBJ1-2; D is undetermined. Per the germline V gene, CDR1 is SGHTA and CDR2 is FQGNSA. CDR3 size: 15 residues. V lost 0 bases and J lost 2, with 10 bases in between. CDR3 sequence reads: CASSLASDTNYGYTF. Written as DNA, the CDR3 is TGTGCCAGCAGCTTAGCCTCTGACACCAACTATGGCTACACCTTC.

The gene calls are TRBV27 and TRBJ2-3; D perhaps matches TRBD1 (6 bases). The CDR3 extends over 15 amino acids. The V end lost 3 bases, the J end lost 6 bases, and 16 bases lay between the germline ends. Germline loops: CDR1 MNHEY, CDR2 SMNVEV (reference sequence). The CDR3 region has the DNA TGTGCCAGCAGTTTGAACAGGGCGAAGGCTGATACGCAGTATTTT. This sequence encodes CASSLNRAKADTQYF.

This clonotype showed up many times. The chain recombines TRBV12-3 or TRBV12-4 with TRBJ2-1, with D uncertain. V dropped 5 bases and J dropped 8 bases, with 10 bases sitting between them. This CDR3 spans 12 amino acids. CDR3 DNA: TGTGCCAGCAGTCAGAGAGGCGATGAGCAGTTCTTC. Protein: CASSQRGDEQFF.

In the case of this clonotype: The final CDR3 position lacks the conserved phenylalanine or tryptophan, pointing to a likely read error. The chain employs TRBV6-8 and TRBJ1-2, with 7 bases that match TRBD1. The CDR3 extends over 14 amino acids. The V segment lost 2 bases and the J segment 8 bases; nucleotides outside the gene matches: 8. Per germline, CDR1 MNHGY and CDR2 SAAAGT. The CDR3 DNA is TGTGCCAGCAGTTACACGACAGGGTATGAAGGCTACACCTTA. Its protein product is CASSYTTGYEGYTL.

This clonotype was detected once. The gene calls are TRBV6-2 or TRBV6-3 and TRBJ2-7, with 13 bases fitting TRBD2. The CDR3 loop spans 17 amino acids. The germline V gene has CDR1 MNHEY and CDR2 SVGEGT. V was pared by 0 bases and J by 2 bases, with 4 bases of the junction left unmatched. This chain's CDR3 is CASSYSRLAGGTYEQYV. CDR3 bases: TGTGCCAGCAGTTACTCAAGACTAGCGGGGGGAACCTACGAGCAGTACGTC.

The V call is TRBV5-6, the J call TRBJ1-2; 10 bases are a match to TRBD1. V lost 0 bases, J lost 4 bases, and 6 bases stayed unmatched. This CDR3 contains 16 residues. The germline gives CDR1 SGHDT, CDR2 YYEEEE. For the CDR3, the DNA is TGTGCCAGCAGCTTGGGATCGACAGGGGGCAGCTATGGCTACACCTTC. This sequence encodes CASSLGSTGGSYGYTF.

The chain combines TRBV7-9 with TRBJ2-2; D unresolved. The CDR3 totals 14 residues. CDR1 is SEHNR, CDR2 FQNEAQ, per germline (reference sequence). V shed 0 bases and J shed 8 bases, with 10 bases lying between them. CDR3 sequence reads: CASSLAETRGELFF. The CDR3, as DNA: TGTGCCAGCAGCTTAGCGGAAACGCGGGGGGAGCTGTTTTTT.